This entry concerns a single T cell receptor (beta chain). Its antigen is unknown. One base away there is no much larger clone; base qualities are not given. Whole blood was collected in K2EDTA tubes by collaborating institutions according to the institutions' own protocols. Collaborator samples were shipped for TCRbeta analysis as frozen whole blood, isolated PBMCs, or DNA extracted from either sample type. CDR1 is given as SGHRS and CDR2 as YFSETQ, both from the germline V gene. Clipping removes 5 bases from V and 6 bases from J, with 12 as the unmatched junction base count. The CDR3 contains 16 residues, cysteine and phenylalanine counted. Kept here is only the CDR3 DNA, which spans 48 bases and is read in frame from base 1. This specimen belongs to a study of blood T cell repertoires in COVID-19 (dated by TCRdb to the early 2020s). Context from the whole study: Samples from collaborators originated in the United States, Italy and Spain and spanned both the acute and convalescent phases of COVID-19. Subjects who had been exposed to COVID-19, were actively infected with it, or had recovered from it provided the deeply sampled blood TCRbeta repertoires that made up the dataset. Samples were obtained from the ongoing ImmuneRACE study (first 160 participants) and from some 1,300 subjects provided by 6 global collaborators. The sample metadata nearly always contained a de-identified subject ID, COVID-19 status, age in years and sex. The repertoires were released in a freely available public database intended as a resource for research on the immune response to SARS-CoV-2. Where available, HLA class I and class II types were taken from metadata supplied by the sample provider and were not determined by assay-based typing. The prospective study material was composed of cDNA or gDNA derived from T cells, B-cell-depleted T cells, or PBMCs.

Study-wide conclusions, independent of this receptor: How much clinical and demographic metadata was included differed by source and by participant, and the metadata was provided uncurated.

TCRbeta CDR3 regions were amplified from genomic DNA using the immunoSEQ Assay, a bias-controlled multiplex PCR. The original methods were these. The number of nucleated cells in each sample was estimated by amplification of reference gene primers within the assay. To quantify the absolute abundance of each unique TCRbeta CDR3 rearrangement, sequence reads were collapsed and filtered. For each sample, productive Simpson clonality was calculated as the square root of Simpson's diversity index over productive rearrangements. Entries here come from immuneACCESS through TCRdb and include only in-frame sequences with V and J called. Some clones fail to appear in such tables; in the studies checked, an unresolved V gene covers under half of the shortfall, and the cause of the remainder is unknown. The V and J calls and the clone size are those of that table, but D and trimming were determined from the DNA. The sample yields just over 650,000 clones; 85% to 90% were counted once. The ten largest account for approximately 0.25% of the sample.

The TCR sequence derives from a woman under 30 with acute or convalescent COVID-19. Sequences were obtained from peripheral blood. The receptor chain draws on TRBV5-1 and TRBJ2-1; 9 middle bases align to TRBD1. Read as DNA, the sequence is TGCGCCAGCAGGTCTGCCGGGACAGGGAGAAGCAATGAGCAGTTCTTC. It translates as CASRSAGTGRSNEQFF.